The following is a T cell receptor beta chain sequence with its context. The same CDR3 can be traced to other DNA sequences in this sample. The sample belongs to a study of Ad26.COV2.S vaccination and SARS-CoV-2 variants. Some clones are missing from TCRdb's copy, which holds only in-frame ones; the method was immunoSEQ multiplex PCR. The sample lists 360,000 or so clones, about 89% seen once, with 1.5% to 2% in the top ten. Noted treatment: some 19 received Ad26.COV2.S at low or high dose, single or two shots; about 5 received placebo; per-sample allocation not given. Specimens were obtained on day 63 following the first vaccine or placebo injection. The specimen was peripheral blood, collected in a trial of Ad26.COV2.S vaccine versus placebo. This sequence was found in a person between 18 and 65 years old who received the Ad26.COV2.S COVID-19 vaccine or a placebo.

In DNA, the CDR3 is TGTGCCAGCAGCTTAGTTAATGAAAAACTGTTTTTT. Amino acid sequence: CASSLVNEKLFF. The J gene is TRBJ1-4, the V gene TRBV11-2, with D unresolved. This CDR3 has 12 amino acids. Germline lookup yields CDR1 SGHAT and CDR2 FQNNGV. Trimming removed 1 base from V and 4 bases from J, with 1 base in between.